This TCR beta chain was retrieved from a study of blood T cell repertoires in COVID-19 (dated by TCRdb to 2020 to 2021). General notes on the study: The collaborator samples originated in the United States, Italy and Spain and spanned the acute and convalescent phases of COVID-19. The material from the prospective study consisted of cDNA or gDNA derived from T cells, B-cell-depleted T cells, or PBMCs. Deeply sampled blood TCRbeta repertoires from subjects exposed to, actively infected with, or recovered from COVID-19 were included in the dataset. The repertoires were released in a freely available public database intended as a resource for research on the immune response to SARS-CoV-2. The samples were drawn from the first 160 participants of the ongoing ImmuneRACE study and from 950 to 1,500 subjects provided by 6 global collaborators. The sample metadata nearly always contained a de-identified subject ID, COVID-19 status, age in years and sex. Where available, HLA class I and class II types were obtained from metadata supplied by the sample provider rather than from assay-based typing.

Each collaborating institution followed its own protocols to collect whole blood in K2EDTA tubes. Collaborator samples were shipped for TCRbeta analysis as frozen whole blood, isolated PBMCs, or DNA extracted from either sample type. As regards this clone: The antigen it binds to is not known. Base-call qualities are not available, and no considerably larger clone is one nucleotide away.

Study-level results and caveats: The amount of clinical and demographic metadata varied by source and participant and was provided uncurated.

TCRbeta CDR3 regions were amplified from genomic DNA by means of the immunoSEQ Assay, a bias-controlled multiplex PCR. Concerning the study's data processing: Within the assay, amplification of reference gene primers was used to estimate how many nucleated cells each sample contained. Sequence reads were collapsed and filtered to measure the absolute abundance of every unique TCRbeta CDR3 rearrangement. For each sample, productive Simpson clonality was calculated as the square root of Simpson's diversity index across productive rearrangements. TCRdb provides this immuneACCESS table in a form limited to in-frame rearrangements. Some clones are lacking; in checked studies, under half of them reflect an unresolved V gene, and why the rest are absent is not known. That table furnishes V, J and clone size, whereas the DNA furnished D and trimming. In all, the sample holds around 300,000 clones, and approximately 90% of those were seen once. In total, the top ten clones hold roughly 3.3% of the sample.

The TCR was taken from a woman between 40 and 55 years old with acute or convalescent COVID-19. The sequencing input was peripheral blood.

CDR3 loop: CASSPRDRDFEAFF. Here is the DNA: TGTGCCAGCAGCCCACGAGACAGGGATTTTGAAGCTTTCTTT. The chain was built from TRBV5-4 and TRBJ1-1, with TRBD1 matching 7 junction bases. The CDR3 covers 14 residues, taking in both the cysteine and the phenylalanine. Only the CDR3 portion is preserved as DNA: 42 bases, with reading frame beginning at the first base. CDR1 is given as SGHNT and CDR2 as YYREEE, both from the germline V gene (reference sequence). V loses 4 bases at its end and J loses 7 bases; junction bases beyond the gene matches: 10.